The T cell receptor beta chain described here comes from a study of OX40 agonist ivuxolimab in advanced cancers. The V gene lost 1 base and the J gene lost 3 bases, with 16 bases spanning the gap. Germline V gene sequence: CDR1 MGHRA, CDR2 YSYEKL. This CDR3 region has 17 residues. TCRdb's copy holds only in-frame clones and misses some; the assay was immunoSEQ multiplex PCR. The table has approximately 81,000 clones, about 86% seen once. The chain recombines TRBV4-1 with TRBJ1-5, with a weak D call TRBD1 (5 bases). Sequencing used CD4+ or CD8+ T cells sorted from blood, obtained in a trial of the OX40 agonist ivuxolimab. This TCR was recovered from an adult with an advanced solid tumor such as melanoma, head and neck, liver or kidney cancer. The CDR3 sequence is CASSQVPGDWLNQPQHF. CDR3 bases: TGCGCCAGCAGCCAAGTCCCGGGGGACTGGCTCAATCAGCCCCAGCATTTT.